The rows below give T cell receptor beta chains drawn from one sample of a study of T cell clusters in autoimmune cytopenias. TCRdb re-analyzed the multiplex PCR reads; it lists each CDR3 protein once, without DNA. Listed are about 8,100 distinct CDR3 sequences; around 6% falls within the top ten. The sample consisted of peripheral blood. The origin of the receptors is a human donor with an autoimmune cytopenia or autoimmune hepatitis (not recorded which). Both conserved end residues are part of each CDR3. Rows give clone size only sometimes, using once, few, many, or a class for an expanded clone.

>TRBV5-1|TRBJ1-1|-
CASSLSANTEAFF
>TRBV5-6|TRBJ2-2|medium-sized
CASSLGGANTGELFF
>TRBV18|TRBJ2-6|medium-sized
CASSPPDSGANVLTF
>TRBV18|TRBJ1-6|-
CASSPISTQVSSYNSPLHF
>TRBV27|TRBJ2-7|medium-sized
CASRNRGTYEQYF
>TRBV18|TRBJ2-5|medium-sized
CASSPGRAMETQYF
>TRBV6-5|TRBJ2-7|medium-sized
CASSYSPQPSSYEQYF
>TRBV19|TRBJ1-2|-
CASSIGGTGGRYGYTF
>TRBV30|TRBJ1-4|medium-sized
CAWSVLGGGEKLFF
>TRBV18|TRBJ1-1|-
CASSPQLGGRDTEAFF
>TRBV5-6|TRBJ2-6|-
CASSTPGGGNQWANVLTF
>TRBV6-5|TRBJ2-3|medium-sized
CASRQGSTDTQYF
>TRBV5-1|TRBJ2-2|-
CASSVRDPRTGELFF
>TRBV20-1|TRBJ2-3|medium-sized
CSAYVRLAAILDTQYF
>TRBV6-2/TRBV6-3|TRBJ1-2|-
CASSPTPLTGNYGYTF
>TRBV5-4|TRBJ2-7|medium-sized
CASSFGGTYEQYF
>TRBV12-3/TRBV12-4|TRBJ1-1|-
CASSLRGPGNTEAFF
>TRBV5-6|TRBJ2-7|-
CASALVGRARYEQYF
>TRBV20-1|TRBJ2-2|-
CSAEGSSGGANTGELFF
>TRBV14|TRBJ2-3|-
CASSHLGLAGDPDTDTQYF
>TRBV27|TRBJ2-5|medium-sized
CASSPRTGGETQYF
>TRBV6-2/TRBV6-3|TRBJ1-2|medium-sized
CASSYSQYYGYTF
>TRBV6-2/TRBV6-3|TRBJ1-1|-
CASSYEGYTEAFF
>TRBV18|TRBJ2-5|medium-sized
CASSRTAQETQYF
>TRBV30|TRBJ1-2|-
CAWSSRGRPYGYTF
>TRBV19|TRBJ2-7|medium-sized
CASRSDFVPYEQYF
>TRBV18|TRBJ1-4|medium-sized
CASSPPNSSPSRGTNEKLFF
>TRBV11-1|TRBJ2-2|-
CASSPAGVNTGELFF
>TRBV27|TRBJ2-3|medium-sized
CASRVDRGKPDTQYF
>TRBV11-1|TRBJ1-6|-
CASSLGQGHSPLHF
>TRBV18|TRBJ1-1|-
CASSEGANTEAFF
>TRBV27|TRBJ2-5|-
CASSPPRRRVGETQYF
>TRBV11-1|TRBJ2-1|-
CASGPAFQEQFF
>TRBV27|TRBJ1-5|medium-sized
CASSPRLLQPQHF
>TRBV18|TRBJ1-5|-
CASSPMGGGQPQHF
>TRBV12-3/TRBV12-4|TRBJ2-6|-
CASRSSSGANVLTF
>TRBV19|TRBJ1-5|medium-sized
CASSNGGLNQPQHF
>TRBV24-1|TRBJ1-6|-
CATSDLGARSPLHF
>TRBV18|TRBJ1-4|-
CASSRGQDEKLFF
>TRBV19|TRBJ2-1|medium-sized
CASSTTSGGRSYNEQFF
>TRBV29-1|TRBJ1-1|-
CSCNRGGTEAFF
>TRBV12-3/TRBV12-4|TRBJ1-6|-
CASSDRAGDSPLHF
>TRBV6-5|TRBJ1-2|medium-sized
CASTRQGPTNYGYTF
>TRBV7-9|TRBJ2-6|medium-sized
CASSLGLSGANVLTF
>TRBV20-1|TRBJ2-3|medium-sized
CSARLPRTSGGSDTQYF
>TRBV6-5|TRBJ1-1|medium-sized
CASSYSTAIAPFF
>TRBV6-5|TRBJ2-1|medium-sized
CASILGQGSSYNEQFF